This T cell receptor (beta chain) derives from a study of OX40 agonist ivuxolimab in advanced cancers. Here immunoSEQ multiplex PCR was the method, and the copy in TCRdb shows in-frame clones only, minus some. The sample yields 25,000 to 30,000 clones, more than 60% seen once. CDR3 length: 15 residues. Germline V gives CDR1 MGHRA, CDR2 YSYEKL. With 1 base removed from V and 6 bases from J, the gap between germline ends came to 13 bases. With baseline, cycle 4 day 1, and cycle 7 day 1 as timepoints, blood was sampled. V usage is TRBV4-1 and J usage is TRBJ1-5; no reliable D call. This sequence was found in an adult with an advanced solid tumor such as melanoma, head and neck, liver or kidney cancer. This specimen was CD4+ or CD8+ T cells sorted from blood, taken in a trial of the OX40 agonist ivuxolimab. The CDR3 DNA sequence: TGCGCCAGCAGCCAAGCGTCCGAAATTCTTCAGCCCCAGCATTTT. Encoded protein: CASSQASEILQPQHF.